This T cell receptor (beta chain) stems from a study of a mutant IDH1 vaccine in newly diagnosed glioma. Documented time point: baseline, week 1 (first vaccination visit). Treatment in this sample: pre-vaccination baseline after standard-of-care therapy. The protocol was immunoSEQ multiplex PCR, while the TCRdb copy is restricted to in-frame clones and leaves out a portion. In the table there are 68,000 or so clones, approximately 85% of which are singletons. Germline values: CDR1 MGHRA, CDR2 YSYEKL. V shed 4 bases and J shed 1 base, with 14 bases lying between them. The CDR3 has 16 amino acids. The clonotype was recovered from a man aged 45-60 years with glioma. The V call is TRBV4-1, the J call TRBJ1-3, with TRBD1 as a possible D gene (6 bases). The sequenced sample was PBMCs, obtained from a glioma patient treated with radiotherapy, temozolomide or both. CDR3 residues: CASSRTRQESGNTIYF. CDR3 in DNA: TGCGCCAGCAGCCGAACGCGACAGGAATCTGGAAACACCATATATTTT.